The rows below give T cell receptor beta chains drawn from one sample of a study of shared clonotypes between healthy human individuals. Libraries were prepared by immunoSEQ multiplex PCR; TCRdb keeps only in-frame clonotypes and omits some of them. The sample has nearly 750,000 clones, 72% seen once. Sequencing used memory CD4+ T cells sorted from blood. The receptors were gathered from a woman younger than 45 in good health. The CDR3 runs from the conserved cysteine through the conserved F or W. The order of the fields is J gene, V gene, D gene, clone size, CDR3 protein, CDR3 DNA. The D gene is left open where the match is weak. Clone size is shown for a subset of rows, as once, few, many or a class of expanded clone.

J gene: TRBJ1-3; V gene: TRBV15; D gene: -; clone size: -; CDR3 protein: CATSRDAGTSGNTIYF; CDR3 DNA: TGTGCCACCAGCAGAGATGCAGGTACCTCTGGAAACACCATATATTTT
J gene: TRBJ2-1; V gene: TRBV28; D gene: -; clone size: -; CDR3 protein: CASSFSRLAGYNEQFF; CDR3 DNA: TGTGCCAGCAGTTTTTCCCGTTTAGCAGGATACAATGAGCAGTTCTTC
J gene: TRBJ2-1; V gene: TRBV28; D gene: TRBD1; clone size: -; CDR3 protein: CASSFHLGDRGRHNEQFF; CDR3 DNA: TGTGCCAGCAGTTTCCATCTCGGGGACAGGGGGCGTCACAATGAGCAGTTCTTC
J gene: TRBJ1-4; V gene: TRBV25-1; D gene: -; clone size: -; CDR3 protein: CASSERGFGEKLFF; CDR3 DNA: TGTGCCAGCAGTGAAAGGGGCTTCGGCGAAAAACTGTTTTTT
J gene: TRBJ1-3; V gene: TRBV2; D gene: -; clone size: -; CDR3 protein: CASSEAKTGLRESTIYF; CDR3 DNA: TGTGCCAGCAGTGAAGCAAAGACAGGCTTGAGGGAAAGCACCATATATTTT
J gene: TRBJ2-2; V gene: TRBV5-1; D gene: -; clone size: few; CDR3 protein: CASSLALAGELFF; CDR3 DNA: TGCGCCAGCAGCTTGGCCCTGGCCGGGGAGCTGTTTTTT
J gene: TRBJ1-1; V gene: TRBV11-2; D gene: TRBD1; clone size: once; CDR3 protein: CASRPNRGDTEAFF; CDR3 DNA: TGTGCCAGCAGGCCCAACAGGGGGGACACTGAAGCTTTCTTT
J gene: TRBJ2-3; V gene: TRBV5-4; D gene: -; clone size: -; CDR3 protein: CASSSTRSGTDTQYF; CDR3 DNA: TGTGCCAGCAGCTCCACCAGGAGCGGTACAGATACGCAGTATTTT
J gene: TRBJ2-7; V gene: TRBV7-7; D gene: -; clone size: -; CDR3 protein: CASIRSEQYF; CDR3 DNA: TGTGCCAGCATAAGGTCCGAGCAGTACTTC
J gene: TRBJ2-7; V gene: TRBV5-1; D gene: -; clone size: -; CDR3 protein: CASSLGRGASYEQYF; CDR3 DNA: TGCGCCAGCAGCTTGGGGCGTGGGGCGTCCTACGAGCAGTACTTC
J gene: TRBJ2-1; V gene: TRBV5-8; D gene: -; clone size: -; CDR3 protein: CASSLTWASNEQFF; CDR3 DNA: TGTGCCAGCAGCTTAACGTGGGCCTCCAATGAGCAGTTCTTC
J gene: TRBJ1-1; V gene: TRBV5-1; D gene: TRBD1; clone size: -; CDR3 protein: CASRGTVFEHEAFF; CDR3 DNA: TGCGCCAGCAGGGGGACAGTATTTGAGCATGAAGCTTTCTTT
J gene: TRBJ2-4; V gene: TRBV7-9; D gene: -; clone size: -; CDR3 protein: CASSLSRTVNIQYF; CDR3 DNA: TGTGCCAGCAGCCTCTCTCGGACCGTAAACATTCAGTACTTC
J gene: TRBJ1-1; V gene: TRBV18; D gene: -; clone size: once; CDR3 protein: CASSPGNPRDTEAFF; CDR3 DNA: TGTGCCAGCTCACCGGGGAACCCCCGGGACACTGAAGCTTTCTTT
J gene: TRBJ2-3; V gene: TRBV28; D gene: TRBD2; clone size: -; CDR3 protein: CASSLTSGIKGADTQYF; CDR3 DNA: TGTGCCAGCAGCTTGACTAGCGGGATAAAAGGCGCAGATACGCAGTATTTT
J gene: TRBJ2-6; V gene: TRBV19; D gene: -; clone size: -; CDR3 protein: CASSDRGNSGANVLTF; CDR3 DNA: TGTGCCAGCTCGGACAGAGGAAACTCTGGGGCCAACGTCCTGACTTTC
J gene: TRBJ2-3; V gene: TRBV6-1; D gene: -; clone size: -; CDR3 protein: CASSIRQGADTQYF; CDR3 DNA: TGTGCCAGCAGTATCCGACAAGGCGCAGATACGCAGTATTTT
J gene: TRBJ2-7; V gene: TRBV28; D gene: TRBD2; clone size: once; CDR3 protein: CASTSAGVHEQYF; CDR3 DNA: TGTGCCAGCACATCCGCGGGAGTACACGAGCAGTACTTC
J gene: TRBJ1-3; V gene: TRBV5-1; D gene: -; clone size: -; CDR3 protein: CASSLEQLIGGNTIYF; CDR3 DNA: TGCGCCAGCAGCTTGGAGCAGCTAATAGGAGGAAACACCATATATTTT
J gene: TRBJ2-3; V gene: TRBV5-1; D gene: TRBD1; clone size: -; CDR3 protein: CASSLGTGRYTDTQYF; CDR3 DNA: TGCGCCAGCAGCCTCGGGACAGGGCGTTACACAGATACGCAGTATTTT
J gene: TRBJ2-7; V gene: TRBV9; D gene: TRBD1; clone size: few; CDR3 protein: CASSATGAYEQYF; CDR3 DNA: TGTGCCAGCAGCGCGACAGGGGCCTACGAGCAGTACTTC
J gene: TRBJ2-1; V gene: TRBV12-5; D gene: -; clone size: -; CDR3 protein: CASAAESSYNEQFF; CDR3 DNA: TGTGCTAGTGCGGCGGAGAGCTCCTACAATGAGCAGTTCTTC
J gene: TRBJ1-3; V gene: TRBV11-3; D gene: -; clone size: -; CDR3 protein: CASSYLRPGNTIYF; CDR3 DNA: TGTGCCAGCAGCTACCTACGGCCAGGAAACACCATATATTTT
J gene: TRBJ2-3; V gene: TRBV25-1; D gene: -; clone size: -; CDR3 protein: CASSGGNTDTQYF; CDR3 DNA: TGTGCCAGCAGTGGGGGAAACACAGATACGCAGTATTTT
J gene: TRBJ2-7; V gene: TRBV21-1; D gene: -; clone size: -; CDR3 protein: CASSNPDSDEQYF; CDR3 DNA: TGTGCCAGCAGCAACCCGGACAGTGACGAGCAGTACTTC
J gene: TRBJ2-2; V gene: TRBV6-1; D gene: -; clone size: -; CDR3 protein: CASSGGWGSGELFF; CDR3 DNA: TGTGCCAGCAGTGGTGGGTGGGGATCCGGGGAGCTGTTTTTT
J gene: TRBJ2-1; V gene: TRBV28; D gene: -; clone size: once; CDR3 protein: CASALGQVEQFF; CDR3 DNA: TGTGCCAGCGCCTTGGGGCAAGTTGAGCAGTTCTTC
J gene: TRBJ1-2; V gene: TRBV18; D gene: TRBD1; clone size: -; CDR3 protein: CASSPGGQGPYGYTF; CDR3 DNA: TGTGCCAGCTCACCAGGGGGACAGGGACCCTATGGCTACACCTTC
J gene: TRBJ2-5; V gene: TRBV5-4; D gene: TRBD1; clone size: -; CDR3 protein: CASSLIGQVQETQYF; CDR3 DNA: TGTGCCAGCAGCCTAATCGGACAGGTCCAAGAGACCCAGTACTTC
J gene: TRBJ2-2; V gene: TRBV4-1; D gene: -; clone size: -; CDR3 protein: CASSHLGGTGELFF; CDR3 DNA: TGCGCCAGCAGCCACCTTGGGGGTACCGGGGAGCTGTTTTTT
J gene: TRBJ2-2; V gene: TRBV11-2; D gene: -; clone size: few; CDR3 protein: CASSLDSLGRYTGELFF; CDR3 DNA: TGTGCCAGCAGCTTAGATAGTCTCGGCAGATACACCGGGGAGCTGTTTTTT
J gene: TRBJ1-2; V gene: TRBV5-8; D gene: TRBD1; clone size: -; CDR3 protein: CASSLTGTGLLSGGYTF; CDR3 DNA: TGTGCCAGCAGCCTGACCGGGACAGGGCTCCTCTCCGGCGGCTACACCTTC
J gene: TRBJ2-7; V gene: TRBV27; D gene: -; clone size: few; CDR3 protein: CASSRTGTPYEQYF; CDR3 DNA: TGTGCCAGCAGCCGGACCGGGACCCCCTACGAGCAGTACTTC
J gene: TRBJ1-1; V gene: TRBV30; D gene: -; clone size: few; CDR3 protein: CAWSVARNTEAFF; CDR3 DNA: TGTGCCTGGAGTGTGGCCAGAAACACTGAAGCTTTCTTT
J gene: TRBJ2-7; V gene: TRBV5-4; D gene: TRBD1; clone size: -; CDR3 protein: CASSSNPDRGFGEQYF; CDR3 DNA: TGTGCCAGCAGCTCTAACCCGGACAGGGGATTTGGCGAGCAGTACTTC
J gene: TRBJ1-3; V gene: TRBV6-5; D gene: -; clone size: -; CDR3 protein: CASSYSHGNTIYF; CDR3 DNA: TGTGCCAGCAGTTACTCTCACGGAAACACCATATATTTT
J gene: TRBJ1-5; V gene: TRBV5-1; D gene: TRBD1; clone size: once; CDR3 protein: CASSESGGHQPQHF; CDR3 DNA: TGCGCCAGCAGCGAATCAGGGGGACATCAGCCCCAGCATTTT
J gene: TRBJ2-7; V gene: TRBV28; D gene: TRBD2; clone size: -; CDR3 protein: CASSLRGLAASYEQYF; CDR3 DNA: TGTGCCAGCAGTCTCCGGGGACTAGCGGCCTCCTACGAGCAGTACTTC
J gene: TRBJ2-7; V gene: TRBV18; D gene: TRBD2; clone size: -; CDR3 protein: CASSPKSSGAYEQYF; CDR3 DNA: TGTGCCAGCTCACCCAAATCCAGCGGGGCCTACGAGCAGTACTTC
J gene: TRBJ2-7; V gene: TRBV25-1; D gene: TRBD1; clone size: -; CDR3 protein: CASTGTETYEQYF; CDR3 DNA: TGTGCCAGCACCGGGACAGAGACCTACGAGCAGTACTTC
J gene: TRBJ1-2; V gene: TRBV4-1; D gene: -; clone size: -; CDR3 protein: CASSQAGGGLGYTF; CDR3 DNA: TGCGCCAGCAGCCAAGCTGGGGGCGGGCTTGGCTACACCTTC
J gene: TRBJ1-1; V gene: TRBV6-5; D gene: -; clone size: -; CDR3 protein: CASSSGFMDTEAFF; CDR3 DNA: TGTGCCAGCAGTTCCGGATTTATGGACACTGAAGCTTTCTTT
J gene: TRBJ2-7; V gene: TRBV6-6; D gene: TRBD1; clone size: once; CDR3 protein: CASSRRTGLNYEQYF; CDR3 DNA: TGTGCCAGCAGCCGAAGGACAGGTTTAAACTACGAGCAGTACTTC
J gene: TRBJ1-5; V gene: TRBV5-6; D gene: TRBD1; clone size: -; CDR3 protein: CASSPAGQGTQPQHF; CDR3 DNA: TGTGCCAGCAGCCCCGCTGGACAGGGCACCCAGCCCCAGCATTTT
J gene: TRBJ2-1; V gene: TRBV10-1; D gene: -; clone size: -; CDR3 protein: CASSAGLIYNEQFF; CDR3 DNA: TGCGCCAGCAGTGCAGGACTAATATACAATGAGCAGTTCTTC
J gene: TRBJ1-3; V gene: TRBV11-2; D gene: -; clone size: -; CDR3 protein: CASSSQGGGNTIYF; CDR3 DNA: TGTGCCAGCAGCTCACAGGGAGGTGGAAACACCATATATTTT
J gene: TRBJ1-2; V gene: TRBV5-4; D gene: -; clone size: few; CDR3 protein: CASSLETAKGYTF; CDR3 DNA: TGTGCCAGCAGCTTGGAGACGGCCAAAGGCTACACCTTC
J gene: TRBJ2-7; V gene: TRBV11-2; D gene: -; clone size: -; CDR3 protein: CASSPRPGPSYEQYF; CDR3 DNA: TGTGCCAGCAGCCCCAGGCCAGGGCCCTCCTACGAGCAGTACTTC
J gene: TRBJ1-2; V gene: TRBV28; D gene: -; clone size: once; CDR3 protein: CASSSPRYGYTF; CDR3 DNA: TGTGCCAGCAGTAGCCCACGGTATGGCTACACCTTC
J gene: TRBJ2-2; V gene: TRBV19; D gene: TRBD2; clone size: -; CDR3 protein: CASSRLAGGFAGELFF; CDR3 DNA: TGTGCCAGTAGTCGACTAGCGGGAGGGTTCGCCGGGGAGCTGTTTTTT
J gene: TRBJ2-2; V gene: TRBV5-8; D gene: TRBD1; clone size: once; CDR3 protein: CASSGRDRVMAGELFF; CDR3 DNA: TGTGCCAGCAGCGGCCGGGACAGGGTAATGGCCGGGGAGCTGTTTTTT
J gene: TRBJ1-1; V gene: TRBV5-1; D gene: TRBD1; clone size: -; CDR3 protein: CASSGQGTLNTEAFF; CDR3 DNA: TGCGCCAGCAGTGGACAGGGAACCCTGAACACTGAAGCTTTCTTT
J gene: TRBJ2-1; V gene: TRBV5-1; D gene: TRBD2; clone size: -; CDR3 protein: CASSLIAGFYNEQFF; CDR3 DNA: TGCGCCAGCAGCTTGATAGCGGGGTTCTACAATGAGCAGTTCTTC
J gene: TRBJ2-2; V gene: TRBV5-1; D gene: -; clone size: -; CDR3 protein: CASSLDLTGELFF; CDR3 DNA: TGCGCCAGCAGCTTGGACTTAACCGGGGAACTGTTTTTT
J gene: TRBJ2-2; V gene: TRBV2; D gene: TRBD2; clone size: -; CDR3 protein: CASKRWLAGAGELFF; CDR3 DNA: TGTGCCAGCAAGAGATGGCTAGCGGGAGCCGGGGAGCTGTTTTTT